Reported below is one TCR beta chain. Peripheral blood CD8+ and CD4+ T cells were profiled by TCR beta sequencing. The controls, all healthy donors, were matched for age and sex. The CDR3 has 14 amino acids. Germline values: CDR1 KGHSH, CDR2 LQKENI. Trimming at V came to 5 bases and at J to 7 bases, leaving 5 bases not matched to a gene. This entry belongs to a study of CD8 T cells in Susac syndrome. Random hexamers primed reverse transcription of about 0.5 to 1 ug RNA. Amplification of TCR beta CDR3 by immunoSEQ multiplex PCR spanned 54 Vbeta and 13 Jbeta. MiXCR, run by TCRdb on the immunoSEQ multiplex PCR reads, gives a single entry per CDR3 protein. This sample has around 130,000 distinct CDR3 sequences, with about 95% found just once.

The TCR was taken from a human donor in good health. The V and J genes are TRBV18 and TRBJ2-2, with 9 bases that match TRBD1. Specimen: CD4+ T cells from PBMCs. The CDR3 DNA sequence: TGTGCCAGCTCAAAGGGACAGGGAGTCGGGGAGCTGTTTTTT. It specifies CASSKGQGVGELFF.